This is a list of T cell receptor beta chains from one sample in a study of CD8 T cells in Susac syndrome. MiXCR, run by TCRdb on the immunoSEQ multiplex PCR reads, gives a single entry per CDR3 protein. The sample contains 130,000 or so distinct CDR3 sequences, approximately 96% of which appear only once. The specimen sequenced was CD4+ T cells from PBMCs. The receptors derive from a human donor with multiple sclerosis. The CDR3 runs from the conserved cysteine through the conserved F or W. The D gene is left open where the match is weak. Clone size is not always given. Where it is, it says once, few, many or a class for expanded clones.

v_call,d_call,j_call,cdr3_length,clone_size,cdr3_nt,cdr3_aa
TRBV15,.,TRBJ2-3,15,.,TGTGCCACCAGCAGAGATAAGGGGTTTGAAGATACGCAGTATTTT,CATSRDKGFEDTQYF
TRBV7-2,.,TRBJ2-2,14,.,TGTGCCAGCAGCTTAGTCGGGGTGGGCGGGGAGCTGTTTTTT,CASSLVGVGGELFF
TRBV30,.,TRBJ2-1,13,.,TGTGCCTGGGCGGGGAGCGGGTACAATGAGCAGTTCTTC,CAWAGSGYNEQFF
TRBV5-4,.,TRBJ1-2,11,.,TGTGCCAGCAGCTTGGATGACGGCTACACCTTC,CASSLDDGYTF
TRBV7-9,TRBD1,TRBJ2-3,19,.,TGTGCCAGCAGCTTCACCCAGTTTACCGGGACAGCTTCCCCAGATACGCAGTATTTT,CASSFTQFTGTASPDTQYF
TRBV5-6,TRBD1,TRBJ1-1,14,.,TGTGCCAGCAGTCTACAGGGGGCGCGAACTGAAGCTTTCTTT,CASSLQGARTEAFF
TRBV7-9,.,TRBJ2-1,13,once,TGTGCCAGCAGCACCAGGACCTACAATGAGCAGTTCTTC,CASSTRTYNEQFF
TRBV29-1,TRBD1,TRBJ2-1,20,once,TGCAGCGTTGATCAGGGGGCTATCGACGGGCGGACGAGCTCCTACAATGAGCAGTTCTTC,CSVDQGAIDGRTSSYNEQFF
TRBV3-1,.,TRBJ1-1,14,.,TGTGCCAGCAGCCAACAGAGAAGGGTCACTGAAGCTTTCTTT,CASSQQRRVTEAFF
TRBV28,.,TRBJ2-4,14,.,TGTGCCAGCAGGTACGGAGGGCCCAAAAACATTCAGTACTTC,CASRYGGPKNIQYF
TRBV20-1,TRBD2,TRBJ2-5,12,once,TGCAGTGCATGGACGGGAGGAGAGACCCAGTACTTC,CSAWTGGETQYF
TRBV9,.,TRBJ1-2,13,.,TGTGCCAGCAGCGTAGGAAAAAGCTATGGCTACACCTTC,CASSVGKSYGYTF
TRBV20-1,.,TRBJ2-1,13,.,TGCAGTGCTAGCGGGGCCCCTTACAATGAGCAGTTCTTC,CSASGAPYNEQFF
TRBV27,TRBD2,TRBJ2-5,16,.,TGTGCCAGCACCCCCGGACTAGCGGGGGGGGAAGAGACCCAGTACTTC,CASTPGLAGGEETQYF
TRBV28,TRBD1,TRBJ2-7,16,.,TGTGCCAGCAGTGGTCTGGTGGGACAGGGGACAAACGAGCAGTACTTC,CASSGLVGQGTNEQYF
TRBV29-1,TRBD2,TRBJ2-7,13,.,TGCAGCGTTGGGGAGTTAGCGGGGTCCGAGCAGTACTTC,CSVGELAGSEQYF
TRBV7-3,.,TRBJ2-1,15,.,TGTGCCAGCAGCGTCGGGCTAGCGAAAAACAATGAGCAGTTCTTC,CASSVGLAKNNEQFF
TRBV3-1,.,TRBJ2-7,14,.,TGTGCCAGCAGCCAAGGTCCCCTAGTCTACGAGCAGTACTTC,CASSQGPLVYEQYF
TRBV6-5,TRBD1,TRBJ1-1,13,.,TGTGCCAGCAGGAGACAGGGAAACACTGAAGCTTTCTTT,CASRRQGNTEAFF
TRBV27,.,TRBJ2-1,12,.,TGTGCCAGCGGGGGCCCCTACAATGAGCAGTTCTTC,CASGGPYNEQFF
TRBV30,.,TRBJ1-6,15,.,TGTGCCTGGAGCCACACGGGGGGGAAGAATTCACCCCTCCACTTT,CAWSHTGGKNSPLHF
TRBV20-1,.,TRBJ2-3,11,.,TGCAGGGGTCAATTGGGAGATACGCAGTATTTT,CRGQLGDTQYF
TRBV12-3/TRBV12-4,.,TRBJ1-2,12,few,TGTGCCAGCAGTTTACAGGGGTATGGCTACACCTTC,CASSLQGYGYTF
TRBV7-9,.,TRBJ1-1,15,few,TGTGCCAGCAGCTTAGAAGGTAGCGGGAACACTGAAGCTTTCTTT,CASSLEGSGNTEAFF
TRBV3-1,TRBD2,TRBJ2-7,18,.,TGTGCCAGCAGCCATTGGACACTAGCGATGGGGGGGACCTACGAGCAGTACTTC,CASSHWTLAMGGTYEQYF
TRBV20-1,TRBD2,TRBJ2-7,15,.,TGCAGTGCTAGAGCGTATGGAGCGGGAACCTACGAGCAGTACTTC,CSARAYGAGTYEQYF
TRBV24-1,TRBD1,TRBJ1-5,12,.,TGTGCCACCGCGACAGGGGATCAGCCCCAGCATTTT,CATATGDQPQHF
TRBV20-1,.,TRBJ2-1,15,.,TGCAGTGCTTGGGGTGGGCCCCGGGGCCACAATGAGCAGTTCTTC,CSAWGGPRGHNEQFF
TRBV27,.,TRBJ2-3,14,once,TGTGCCAGCATAGGGAGGCAGGTCCCAGATACGCAGTATTTT,CASIGRQVPDTQYF
TRBV19,.,TRBJ1-1,15,.,TGTGCCAGTAGTATGAATTTGGGACGCGCCACTGAAGCTTTCTTT,CASSMNLGRATEAFF
TRBV20-1,.,TRBJ2-4,14,.,TGCAGTGCTCCCCAGGGGAGAGCCAAAAACATTCAGTACTTC,CSAPQGRAKNIQYF
TRBV29-1,.,TRBJ2-3,12,once,TGCAGCGGGAAACACGGCACAGATACGCAGTATTTT,CSGKHGTDTQYF
TRBV6-5,.,TRBJ2-7,12,.,TGTGCCAGCAGTAAACGTGGCTACGAGCAGTACTTC,CASSKRGYEQYF
TRBV2,.,TRBJ2-5,15,once,TGTGCCAGCAGTCTCGAGCAGGGAGTGCAAGAGACCCAGTACTTC,CASSLEQGVQETQYF
TRBV29-1,.,TRBJ2-1,14,.,TGCAGCGTGGACCGGACCCGTGCATACAATGAGCAGTTCTTC,CSVDRTRAYNEQFF
TRBV29-1,.,TRBJ2-3,12,.,TGCAGCGGGTCGCGGGAAGCAGATACGCAGTATTTT,CSGSREADTQYF
TRBV7-2,TRBD2,TRBJ2-3,15,.,TGTGCCAGCAGCTTCGGCGGGGGTTGGACAGATACGCAGTATTTT,CASSFGGGWTDTQYF
TRBV24-1,.,TRBJ2-7,14,.,TGTGCCACCAGTGACAGCGGACTCTACTACGAGCAGTACTTC,CATSDSGLYYEQYF
TRBV3-1,.,TRBJ2-7,17,.,TGTGCCAGCAGCCATGGGGAGACTAGTTTCAGCTCCTACGAGCAGTACTTC,CASSHGETSFSSYEQYF
TRBV7-9,.,TRBJ2-5,11,.,TGTGCCAGCAGCCCTGACACCAGGCAGTACTTC,CASSPDTRQYF